The 3 T cell receptor beta chains given below trace back to one sample, sequenced in a study of cytomegalovirus exposure and HLA in healthy donors. The PCR used 60 Vbeta and 13 Jbeta primers. Sequenced by immunoSEQ multiplex PCR; TCRdb stores in-frame clones only, minus some. The data contain approximately 180,000 clones, around 79% of them singletons. The sample comprised PBMCs. The receptors originated from a woman between 45 and 60 years old in good health and CMV-seronegative.

The rearrangement uses TRBV18 and TRBJ2-4; the D gene is possibly TRBD1 (6 bases). The V end was cut by 3 bases, the J end by 8 bases, with 14 bases between. This CDR3 has 14 amino acids. CDR1 is KGHSH, CDR2 LQKENI, per germline. The CDR3 DNA reads TGTGCCAGCTCACCGACAACAGGGCAGGACATTCAGTACTTC. Encoded protein: CASSPTTGQDIQYF. Looking up the rest from reference TRBV18 and TRBJ2-4 gives the full variable domain: NAGVMQNPRHLVRRRGQEARLRCSPMKGHSHVYWYRQLPEEGLKFMVYLQKENIIDESGMPKERFSAEFPKEGPSILRIQQVVRGDSAAYFCASSPTTGQDIQYFGAGTRLSVL.

This clone has a handful of counts. The chain links TRBV6-5 to TRBJ1-4; TRBD1 matches at 9 bases. The CDR3 is made up of 15 amino acids. Germline assignment: CDR1 MNHEY and CDR2 SVGAGI. V dropped 6 bases and J dropped 6; count of bases not matched to a gene: 8. Here the CDR3 reads CASSPWTGVDEKLFF. The DNA for the CDR3 is TGTGCCAGCAGCCCGTGGACAGGGGTGGATGAAAAACTGTTTTTT.

This sequence joins TRBV11-2 and TRBJ2-2; unclear D gene. Trimming shortened V by 4 bases and J by 4 bases, and 7 bases separated the two germline ends. Germline V gene lookup returns CDR1 SGHAT and CDR2 FQNNGV. The CDR3 contains 13 residues. CDR3 DNA sequence: TGTGCCAGCAGCTCCCTGCGCACCGGGGAGCTGTTTTTT. It is translated as CASSSLRTGELFF.